This TCR beta chain came from a study of blood T cell repertoires in COVID-19. Study as a whole: Italy, Spain and the United States were the sources of the convalescent and acute COVID-19 samples. Nucleic acid was either cDNA or gDNA, and it came from T cells, B-cell-depleted T cells, or PBMCs.

With 2 bases removed from V and 7 bases from J, the gap between germline ends came to 12 bases. The CDR3 is 15 residues long. The germline V gene has CDR1 SGHVS and CDR2 FQNEAQ. Per the original methods: From reference gene primer amplification, estimates of nucleated cell counts were derived. TCRdb keeps only in-frame clones here, not all; method: immunoSEQ multiplex PCR. From that table come the V and J calls and clone size; the DNA was used to work out D and trimming. The top ten clones hold more than 6.5% of a sample with some 66,000 clones, 82% of them seen once. This receptor was obtained from a man in his fifties or sixties with acute or convalescent COVID-19. Source material: peripheral blood. V is TRBV7-8 and J is TRBJ1-6; D call uncertain. The CDR3 loop is CASSLSNGINSPLHF. Here the CDR3 DNA reads TGTGCCAGCAGCTTATCCAACGGGATAAATTCACCCCTCCACTTT.